This T cell receptor beta chain was identified during a study of OX40 agonist ivuxolimab in advanced cancers. Across the study: Treatment of patients was with ivuxolimab, an agonistic anti-OX40 (CD134) antibody. Patients were around 83% male with ages roughly 20 to 90, mean approximately 58. General study findings and limits: No determination was made of the antigen specificity of the expanded peripheral T cells.

The CDR3 runs 13 residues. Germline trimming cut 6 bases from V and 6 bases from J; bases unmatched to any gene: 4. Germline CDR1 MDHEN, CDR2 SYDVKM. To note about this clone: Its cognate antigen is unknown.

Produced via immunoSEQ multiplex PCR; TCRdb's table is partial and in-frame only. The data show 100,000 or so clones, with around 82% seen just once and less than 5% held by the top ten. The sample consisted of CD4+ or CD8+ T cells sorted from blood, taken in a trial of the OX40 agonist ivuxolimab. This chain uses TRBV28 with TRBJ2-1; 8 nucleotides line up with TRBD2. The TCR sequence derives from an adult with an advanced solid tumor such as melanoma, head and neck, liver or kidney cancer. CDR3 DNA sequence: TGTGCCAGCAGCCGGACTAGCCTCAATGAGCAGTTCTTC. Its protein is CASSRTSLNEQFF.